These 26 T cell receptor beta chains share one sample of origin, sequenced in a study of cytomegalovirus exposure and HLA in healthy donors. The repertoire was sequenced with immunoSEQ multiplex PCR; TCRdb's copy has only in-frame clones and lacks some. The sample shows 100,000 to 150,000 clones, over 90% of them seen only once. Specimen: PBMCs. The receptors originated from a woman under 30 in good health and CMV-seronegative.

V gene TRBV6-1 combines with J gene TRBJ2-3, with a possible D match to TRBD2 (5 bases). V dropped 0 bases and J dropped 4 bases, with 11 bases sitting between them. The CDR3 runs to 15 residues. CDR1 is MNHNS and CDR2 is SASEGT in the germline V gene. The CDR3 sequence is CASSEAVIASDTQYF. DNA for the CDR3: TGTGCCAGCAGTGAAGCGGTGATAGCGTCAGATACGCAGTATTTT.

The chain couples TRBV4-2 to TRBJ1-2, with TRBD1 identical over 9 bases. Unmatched junction bases numbered 10, after V lost 0 bases and J lost 5 bases. The germline V gene encodes CDR1 LGHNA and CDR2 YNFKEQ. The CDR3 has 17 amino acids. The CDR3 DNA reads TGTGCCAGCAGCCAAGATGTATCGACAGGGGGGGGTTATGGCTACACCTTC. Its protein product is CASSQDVSTGGGYGYTF.

This chain connects TRBV18 to TRBJ1-6; 7 bases line up with TRBD1. The germline CDR1 and CDR2 sequences are KGHSH and LQKENI. The J segment lost 7 bases and the V segment lost 3 bases, leaving 3 bases of the junction unmatched. The CDR3 is 14 residues long. The CDR3 spells CASSPRQGNSPLHF. In DNA form, the CDR3 reads TGTGCCAGCTCACCTCGACAGGGAAATTCACCCCTCCACTTT.

The genes are TRBV2 and TRBJ2-2, with D possibly TRBD1 on 5 matching bases. The V gene's germline CDR1 is SNHLY and CDR2 FYNNEI. V was clipped by 3 bases and J by 4 bases, with 9 bases between them. The length of the CDR3 is 14 residues. The DNA of the CDR3 is TGTGCCAGCAGTGAGGTCAGGGTCACCGGGGAGCTGTTTTTT. Translating it yields CASSEVRVTGELFF.

The chain combines TRBV4-2 with TRBJ1-2; unclear D gene. The germline V and J ends were trimmed by 1 base and 8 bases, with 14 bases remaining between them. This CDR3 has 14 amino acids. The V gene's germline CDR1 is LGHNA and CDR2 YNFKEQ. This CDR3 is CASSQGLTVEGYTF. CDR3 bases: TGTGCCAGCAGCCAAGGTCTAACCGTTGAGGGCTACACCTTC.

J is TRBJ2-7 and V is TRBV2; 9 bases align to TRBD1. Germline V gene sequence: CDR1 SNHLY, CDR2 FYNNEI. The CDR3 totals 15 residues. V trimming: 2 bases; J trimming: 4 bases; junction bases outside the gene matches: 6. CDR3 in amino acids: CASSETGQGSYEQYF. The CDR3 DNA reads as TGTGCCAGCAGTGAAACGGGACAGGGTTCTTACGAGCAGTACTTC.

This rearrangement joins TRBV30 to TRBJ1-1; D may be TRBD1 (6 bases). This CDR3 comprises 14 residues. CDR1 GTSNPN and CDR2 SVGIG come from the germline V gene (reference sequence). Trimming removed 2 bases from V and 0 bases from J, with 10 bases in between. DNA of the CDR3: TGTGCCTGGAGTTGGGGGGGGCTGAACACTGAAGCTTTCTTT. Amino acid sequence: CAWSWGGLNTEAFF.

This chain links TRBV6-1 with TRBJ1-2; possible D gene TRBD1, 6 bases. The CDR3 is 13 amino acids. From germline, CDR1 is MNHNS and CDR2 SASEGT. V lost 8 bases and J lost 0, with 10 bases in between. The CDR3 nucleotides are TGTGCCAGCCAGGGGATTCCTAACTATGGCTACACCTTC. Translating gives CASQGIPNYGYTF.

The V call is TRBV5-1, the J call TRBJ2-2; 8 positions agree with TRBD1. CDR1 is SGHRS and CDR2 is YFSETQ in the germline V gene. This CDR3 has 16 residues. V shed 0 bases, J shed 5 bases, and the junction held 6 bases outside the gene matches. The CDR3 DNA is TGCGCCAGCAGCTTGGGCCAGGGGGCGCAGACCGGGGAGCTGTTTTTT. Its translation is CASSLGQGAQTGELFF. Complete variable domain (other parts from reference TRBV5-1 and TRBJ2-2): KAGVTQTPRYLIKTRGQQVTLSCSPISGHRSVSWYQQTPGQGLQFLFEYFSETQRNKGNFPGRFSGRQFSNSRSEMNVSTLELGDSALYLCASSLGQGAQTGELFFGEGSRLTVL.

This sequence joins TRBV4-2 and TRBJ2-1, with 9 bases aligning to TRBD2. The ends lost 0 bases at V and 6 bases at J; junction bases unmatched: 9. The CDR3 is made up of 17 amino acids. Germline CDR1 LGHNA, CDR2 YNFKEQ. The CDR3 coding sequence is TGTGCCAGCAGCCAAGAACTGGCGGGAGGGTTTCGCAATGAGCAGTTCTTC. It codes for CASSQELAGGFRNEQFF.

The CDR3 DNA reads TGTGCCAGCAGCGCACAGGGGTTGCGGACCTCCTACGAGCAGTACTTC. Encoded protein: CASSAQGLRTSYEQYF. The chain couples TRBV5-6 to TRBJ2-7; 7 positions match TRBD1. The CDR3 runs 16 residues. Germline lookup yields CDR1 SGHDT and CDR2 YYEEEE. The V gene end was trimmed by 4 bases and the J gene end by 0 bases; junction bases not matched to a gene: 10.

The chain links TRBV19 to TRBJ1-4; possible D gene TRBD1, 6 bases. This CDR3 contains 14 residues. Deletions cut 5 bases from V and 0 bases from J, with 7 bases between. Germline CDR1 is LNHDA and CDR2 is SQIVND (reference sequence). CDR3 protein: CASSGQTTNEKLFF. The CDR3 nucleotides are TGTGCCAGTAGTGGACAGACAACTAATGAAAAACTGTTTTTT.

In its sample, this clone was seen once. This chain connects TRBV29-1 to TRBJ1-2; D is perhaps TRBD1 (5 bases). In germline, CDR1 is SQVTM, CDR2 ANQGSEA. This CDR3 is 12 amino acids long. CDR3 loop: CWTLGGDYGYTF. CDR3 sequence (DNA): TGCTGGACGCTGGGAGGGGACTATGGCTACACCTTC.

J is TRBJ2-1 and V is TRBV7-9; 7 bases match TRBD2. The CDR3 sequence is 17 residues long. V lost 2 bases and J lost 4; bases outside the gene matches: 11. Germline-derived CDR1 and CDR2 are SEHNR and FQNEAQ (reference sequence). The CDR3 region has the DNA TGTGCCAGCAGCTTAATCTTTGAGGCTAGCGGATACAATGAGCAGTTCTTC. Its protein product is CASSLIFEASGYNEQFF.

The chain couples TRBV5-1 to TRBJ1-1; TRBD1 aligns across 7 bases. Unmatched junction bases numbered 4, after V lost 0 bases and J lost 5 bases. Germline assignment: CDR1 SGHRS and CDR2 YFSETQ. The CDR3 runs to 14 residues. The CDR3 coding sequence is TGCGCCAGCAGCTTGGGTATCAGGGGGACTGAAGCTTTCTTT. It translates to CASSLGIRGTEAFF.

Worth noting for this clone: The same CDR3 can be traced to other DNA sequences in this sample. The rearrangement uses TRBV28 and TRBJ1-4, with TRBD1 matching 11 bases. The V and J ends lost 3 bases and 7 bases, in that order; junction bases with no gene match: 1. Per the germline V gene, CDR1 is MDHEN and CDR2 is SYDVKM. This CDR3 is 14 amino acids long. The CDR3 loop is CASSLGTGGEKLFF. CDR3 bases: TGTGCCAGCAGTTTGGGGACAGGGGGTGAAAAACTGTTTTTT.

This clone turned up a few times. This chain uses TRBV29-1 with TRBJ1-1; a weak D match, TRBD1 (5 bases). Trimming cost V 7 bases and J 1 base, with 13 bases left between them. Germline-derived CDR1 and CDR2 are SQVTM and ANQGSEA. This CDR3 is 13 amino acids long. The CDR3 DNA follows: TGCAGCGCCGAAGGTCAGGGGAACACTGAAGCTTTCTTT. It is translated as CSAEGQGNTEAFF.

The chain uses TRBV28 and TRBJ1-2, with 9 bases fitting TRBD1. V trimming: 5 bases; J trimming: 5 bases; junction bases outside the gene matches: 15. The CDR3 is made up of 17 amino acids. CDR1 is MDHEN, CDR2 SYDVKM, per germline. The CDR3 is CASSLEGTGLVQYGYTF. CDR3 nucleotide sequence: TGTGCCAGCAGTCTAGAGGGGACAGGGCTTGTCCAATATGGCTACACCTTC.

This chain joins TRBV5-1 and TRBJ1-1; D remains ambiguous. Trimming removed 3 bases from V and 0 bases from J, with 6 bases in between. CDR1 and CDR2 from the germline V gene are SGHRS and YFSETQ. CDR3 size: 13 residues. CDR3 region: CASSYNLNTEAFF. As DNA, the CDR3 is TGCGCCAGCAGCTATAACTTGAACACTGAAGCTTTCTTT.

This clone was seen a single time. The CDR3 nucleotides are TGCGCCAGCAGCCGTACTAGGGAGAAAGAGACCCAGTACTTC. Protein sequence: CASSRTREKETQYF. The chain couples TRBV5-1 to TRBJ2-5, with a possible D match to TRBD2 (5 bases). This CDR3 has 14 residues. V lost 4 bases, J lost 3 bases, and 13 bases lay in between. Looked up from germline, CDR1 is SGHRS and CDR2 is YFSETQ.

V usage is TRBV21-1 and J usage is TRBJ2-1; the table assigns TRBD2, which was not confirmed against the DNA. TRBV21-1 is flagged as a pseudogene. This CDR3 is built from 21 residues. The CDR3 DNA reads as TGTGCCAGCAGCAACGTTCCGGGACTAGCGGGAGGGCCTGACCTTGGGAGTGAGCAGTTCTTC. Its protein product is CASSNVPGLAGGPDLGSEQFF.

The rearrangement uses TRBV7-2 and TRBJ2-3; TRBD2 agrees at 8 bases. The CDR3 has 16 amino acids. Trimming took 0 bases from V and 3 from J; bases not matched to a gene: 5. CDR1 SGHTA and CDR2 FQGNSA come from the germline V gene. The CDR3 DNA reads TGTGCCAGCAGCTTAGCGCCGGGAGGGGGTACAGATACGCAGTATTTT. Its protein is CASSLAPGGGTDTQYF.

The gene calls are TRBV5-1 and TRBJ2-5; D possibly corresponds to TRBD2 (6 bases). The CDR3 totals 14 residues. Trimming took off 0 bases at V and 3 bases at J, with 9 bases between the two ends. The germline V gene has CDR1 SGHRS and CDR2 YFSETQ. The CDR3 sequence: CASSLVAAKETQYF. The DNA of the CDR3 is TGCGCCAGCAGCTTGGTAGCGGCCAAAGAGACCCAGTACTTC.

The rearrangement links TRBV4-1 to TRBJ2-6, with D perhaps TRBD1 (5 bases). The CDR3 sequence is 16 residues long. The germline CDR1 and CDR2 sequences are MGHRA and YSYEKL. Trimming shortened V by 1 base and J by 0 bases, and 7 bases separated the two germline ends. In DNA, the CDR3 is TGCGCCAGCAGCCAAGGGACATTCTCTGGGGCCAACGTCCTGACTTTC. Encoded protein: CASSQGTFSGANVLTF.

The chain recombines TRBV28 with TRBJ1-2; D ambiguous. CDR3 length equals 12 residues. Germline V gene data show CDR1 as MDHEN and CDR2 as SYDVKM. V was cut by 5 bases and J by 3 bases, with 7 bases left in between. CDR3 nucleotide sequence: TGTGCCAGCAGTAGCCACCACTATGGCTACACCTTC. Its translation: CASSSHHYGYTF.

J is TRBJ2-3 and V is TRBV2; 7 bases align to TRBD1. Germline V lookup: CDR1 SNHLY, CDR2 FYNNEI. This CDR3 comprises 15 residues. Unmatched junction bases numbered 12, after V lost 4 bases and J lost 8 bases. The CDR3 nucleotides read TGTGCCAGCAGTGGGGGACAGATCTTTAAGGTTACGCAGTATTTT. Its translation is CASSGGQIFKVTQYF.